The clone carrying this TCR beta chain occurred many times. TCRdb itself ran the reads through MiXCR, one entry per CDR3 protein. In the table there are some 21,000 distinct CDR3 sequences, under 25% of which are singletons. This record comes from a study of lung T cells in sarcoidosis with Löfgren's syndrome. The germline V gene encodes CDR1 KGHSH and CDR2 LQKENI. The V end lost 3 bases, the J end lost 2 bases, and 19 bases lay between the germline ends. The CDR3 is 17 amino acids. Sample: CD4+ T cells from bronchoalveolar lavage. The clonotype was recovered from a human donor with sarcoidosis (Löfgren's syndrome or another form), or a control subject (not recorded which). V usage is TRBV18 and J usage is TRBJ1-1; TRBD1 is a possible D gene (5 bases). DNA of the CDR3: TGTGCCAGCTCACCGCTGAATCCGGGACTGGTTAACACTGAAGCTTTCTTT. Its protein product is CASSPLNPGLVNTEAFF.